Below are 24 T cell receptor beta chains sequenced from a single sample in a study of T cell repertoires in cytomegalovirus infection. The antigens these receptors bind are not known. TCRdb re-called the reads through MiXCR, storing one row per CDR3 protein. Of 700,000 to 950,000 distinct CDR3 sequences listed, 32% were seen once; the top ten hold under 15%. Sequences were derived from cultured CD8+ T cells from PBMCs, sampled from culture after CMV antigen stimulation. The receptors here all came from a human donor in good health (CMV status not recorded). Some clones in this sample may be carry-over from other donors' samples.

This clonotype has at least ten counts. The V gene is TRBV24-1, the J gene TRBJ1-5; 11 nucleotides line up with TRBD1. Germline V gene data show CDR1 as KGHDR and CDR2 as SFDVKD. The CDR3 is 19 residues long. Unmatched junction bases numbered 12, after V lost 1 base and J lost 5 bases. Here the CDR3 DNA reads TGTGCCACCAGTGATTTTGGGACAGGGGGTCCCCGGCACCATCAGCCCCAGCATTTT. Residues: CATSDFGTGGPRHHQPQHF.

This rearrangement joins TRBV23-1 to TRBJ2-7; the D gene could be TRBD1 or TRBD2 (5 bases each). TRBV23-1 is given ORF status, its function remaining uncertain. The CDR3 is 17 residues long. V was trimmed by 6 bases and J by 6 bases, leaving 27 bases between them. The CDR3 here is CASSRTLPSGPKGEQYV. In DNA, the CDR3 is TGCGCCAGCAGCCGAACTTTGCCGTCGGGACCAAAAGGCGAGCAGTACGTC.

This clonotype has only a few counts. This sequence joins TRBV7-9 and TRBJ1-5, with TRBD1 as a possible D gene (5 bases). Trimming removed 4 bases from V and 4 bases from J, with 14 bases in between. The CDR3 length is 15 residues. Germline CDR1 reads SEHNR; CDR2 reads FQNEAQ (reference sequence). CDR3 sequence: CASSSLSGANQPQHF. The CDR3, as DNA: TGTGCCAGCAGCTCCCTCTCCGGGGCAAATCAGCCCCAGCATTTT.

The chain carries TRBV6-2 or TRBV6-3 and TRBJ2-7; tentative D call: TRBD2 (6 bases). Germline V gene lookup returns CDR1 MNHEY and CDR2 SVGEGT. V lost 2 bases to trimming and J lost 2 bases, with 16 bases between them. This CDR3 is built from 16 residues. CDR3 region: CASSYPGRRGTYEQYV. Written as DNA, the CDR3 is TGTGCCAGCAGTTACCCAGGGCGCCGGGGGACCTACGAGCAGTACGTC.

The V call is TRBV4-2, the J call TRBJ1-5, with D hard to call. Looked up from germline, CDR1 is LGHNA and CDR2 is YNFKEQ. This CDR3 has 16 residues. V was trimmed by 0 bases and J by 2 bases, leaving 11 bases between them. The CDR3 loop reads CASSQEVLGGNQPQHF. Here the CDR3 DNA reads TGTGCCAGCAGCCAAGAGGTCCTCGGGGGCAATCAGCCCCAGCATTTT.

This clonotype occurred a few times. The chain combines TRBV24-1 with TRBJ2-1, with 7 positions matching TRBD2. CDR3 size: 16 residues. V shed 5 bases and J 4 bases; nucleotides not matched to a gene: 10. The germline gives CDR1 KGHDR, CDR2 SFDVKD. CDR3 region: CATSVLAGASYNEQFF. CDR3 in DNA: TGTGCCACCAGTGTCTTAGCGGGCGCCTCTTACAATGAGCAGTTCTTC.

CDR3 residues: CASSSGQGSFLPGGYTF. CDR3 bases: TGTGCCAGCAGCTCCGGACAGGGATCATTTCTCCCAGGAGGCTACACCTTC. This sequence joins TRBV12-3 or TRBV12-4 and TRBJ1-2; 8 bases line up with TRBD1. The CDR3 covers 17 residues. J lost 8 bases, V lost 6 bases, and 20 bases had no gene match.

In its sample, this clonotype was seen a few times. The rearrangement links TRBV10-3 to TRBJ1-6; 8 bases map to TRBD1. V was clipped by 7 bases and J by 8 bases; unmatched bases: 4. Germline CDR1 ENHRY, CDR2 SYGVKD. The CDR3 has 13 residues. CDR3: CAINEDRDSPLHF. The DNA for the CDR3 is TGTGCCATCAACGAGGACAGGGATTCACCCCTCCACTTT.

This clonotype was counted between two and nine times. V is TRBV7-9 and J is TRBJ1-5; 8 nucleotides align to TRBD1. CDR3 size: 15 residues. Germline V gene data show CDR1 as SEHNR and CDR2 as FQNEAQ (reference sequence). Trimming took 4 bases from V and 5 from J; bases not matched to a gene: 7. CDR3 nucleotides: TGTGCCAGCAGCTCCGGACAGGGCCTCCATCAGCCCCAGCATTTT. Its translation is CASSSGQGLHQPQHF.

The chain carries TRBV12-5 and TRBJ1-2; D not resolved. V lost 5 bases, J lost 7 bases, and 11 bases lay in between. The CDR3 runs 12 residues. Germline assignment: CDR1 LGHNT and CDR2 FRNRAP. The CDR3 nucleotides read TGTGCTAGTGGTCAGGACCTCGGTGGCTACACCTTC. Its translation is CASGQDLGGYTF.

A few counts support this clonotype. The rearrangement links TRBV7-8 to TRBJ2-3; the match to TRBD2 covers 11 bases. This CDR3 contains 15 residues. Germline CDR1 SGHVS, CDR2 FQNEAQ. J was trimmed by 6 bases and V by 2 bases; bases with no gene match: 4. CDR3 sequence reads: CASSLQTSGGDTQYF. As DNA, the CDR3 is TGTGCCAGCAGCTTACAAACTAGCGGGGGTGATACGCAGTATTTT.

Ten or more counts support this clonotype. The J gene is TRBJ2-1, the V gene TRBV7-9; possibly TRBD1 for D (5 bases). Germline values: CDR1 SEHNR, CDR2 FQNEAQ (reference sequence). Trimming removed 1 base from V and 7 bases from J, with 11 bases in between. The CDR3 consists of 14 residues. Written as DNA, the CDR3 is TGTGCCAGCAGCTTAGTCTCAGGGCGGAATGAGCAGTTCTTC. This translates into CASSLVSGRNEQFF.

CDR3 nucleotide sequence: TGTGCCAGCACTGCTCAATTAAGGAGCGGGGCAGCAGATACGCAGTATTTT. Protein: CASTAQLRSGAADTQYF. The chain couples TRBV5-5 to TRBJ2-3; 7 nucleotides match TRBD2. This CDR3 has 17 amino acids. Germline V lookup: CDR1 SGHKS, CDR2 YYEKEE (reference sequence). J lost 4 bases, V lost 6 bases, and 17 bases had no gene match.

The CDR3 DNA is TGTGCCAGCAGCTATCTAGCGGGGCCAGGCCAAGAGACCCAGTACTTC. Translated: CASSYLAGPGQETQYF. This chain uses TRBV7-8 with TRBJ2-5, with 9 bases identical to TRBD2. The CDR3 length is 16 residues. The J segment lost 1 base and the V segment lost 4 bases, leaving 7 bases of the junction unmatched. Germline-derived CDR1 and CDR2 are SGHVS and FQNEAQ.

This rearrangement joins TRBV27 to TRBJ1-1, with D unclear. The germline V and J ends were trimmed by 3 bases and 4 bases, with 12 bases remaining between them. The CDR3 spans 14 residues. Germline loops: CDR1 MNHEY, CDR2 SMNVEV (reference sequence). This CDR3 reads CASSLVAGPTEAFF. The CDR3 DNA follows: TGTGCCAGCAGTTTGGTAGCAGGTCCCACTGAAGCTTTCTTT.

In its sample, this clonotype was seen many times. The CDR3 spells CASSLPWGQYF. The CDR3 nucleotides read TGTGCCAGCAGCCTCCCATGGGGGCAGTACTTC. The chain has TRBV7-2 and TRBJ2-7; no clear D gene. V dropped 5 bases and J dropped 9 bases, with 11 bases sitting between them. This CDR3 contains 11 residues. Germline values: CDR1 SGHTA, CDR2 FQGNSA.

The chain is built from TRBV6-6 and TRBJ2-5, with TRBD1 as a possible D gene (5 bases). V was cut by 6 bases and J by 8 bases, with 16 bases left in between. Germline V lookup: CDR1 MNHNY, CDR2 SVGAGI (reference sequence). CDR3 length: 13 amino acids. The chain's CDR3 is CASSDITGDTQYF. DNA for the CDR3: TGTGCCAGCAGCGATATTACAGGAGACACCCAGTACTTC.

The J gene is TRBJ1-4, the V gene TRBV2; 7 bases fit TRBD1. CDR1 and CDR2 (germline): SNHLY, FYNNEI. The CDR3 sequence is 14 residues long. The V gene end was trimmed by 10 bases and the J gene end by 3 bases; junction bases not matched to a gene: 8. CDR3 nucleotide sequence: TGTGCCATCTCTACGGGGACAGCTAATGAAAAACTGTTTTTT. It yields the protein CAISTGTANEKLFF.

To note about this clonotype: Given a much more abundant clone one base away, this may be a read error. This likely comes from a read error, as the CDR3 has no conserved phenylalanine or tryptophan at its end. V is TRBV7-6 and J is TRBJ2-1, with TRBD2 identical over 7 bases. This CDR3 spans 15 amino acids. J was trimmed by 4 bases and V by 6 bases; bases with no gene match: 9. Germline V gene lookup returns CDR1 SGHVS and CDR2 FNYEAQ. CDR3 protein: CASSKLADLYNEQFV. For the CDR3, the DNA is TGTGCCAGCAGTAAGCTAGCGGACTTATACAATGAGCAGTTCGTC.

In this sample, this clonotype turned up a few times. The chain is built from TRBV20-1 and TRBJ1-2; a possible D gene is TRBD1 (5 bases). V was shortened by 5 bases and J by 3 bases, with 10 bases between the two germline ends. The CDR3 covers 12 residues. Looked up from germline, CDR1 is DFQATT and CDR2 is SNEGSKA (reference sequence). DNA for the CDR3: TGCAGTGCTCGGGGACGCTACTATGGCTACACCTTC. Its protein product is CSARGRYYGYTF.

This rearrangement joins TRBV14 to TRBJ2-7; D tentatively reads TRBD1 or TRBD2 (5 bases each). Trimming took off 5 bases at V and 3 bases at J, with 20 bases between the two ends. The CDR3 spans 16 residues. Germline loops: CDR1 SGHDN, CDR2 FVKESK. In nucleotides, the CDR3 is TGTGCCAGCAGCGCCGTCGGGACGCGGGCACTCTACGAGCAGTACTTC. As protein: CASSAVGTRALYEQYF.

About this clonotype itself: This may be a read error, as it is one base from a much larger clone. This chain links TRBV7-2 with TRBJ2-5, with D possibly matching TRBD2 (6 bases). This CDR3 has 14 amino acids. Trimming removed 1 base from V and 5 bases from J, with 11 bases in between. Germline CDR1 and CDR2: SGHTA and FQGNSA. The CDR3 coding sequence is TGTGCCAGCAGCTTAGACGGGACTTGGGAGACCCAGTACTTC. Translation gives CASSLDGTWETQYF.

The chain recombines TRBV12-3 or TRBV12-4 with TRBJ2-1; perhaps TRBD1 as D (5 bases). The CDR3 is 15 residues long. V was pared by 6 bases and J by 3 bases, with 15 bases between. CDR3 nucleotide sequence: TGTGCCAGCAGGCAAGGGGTCTATAGCTACAATGAGCAGTTCTTC. Its translation is CASRQGVYSYNEQFF.

The chain recombines TRBV7-9 with TRBJ2-7; D gene unclear. Trimming removed 3 bases from V and 4 bases from J, with 7 bases in between. CDR1 and CDR2 from the germline V gene are SEHNR and FQNEAQ (reference sequence). The CDR3 length is 12 residues. The CDR3 coding sequence is TGTGCCAGCAGCTTTAAGGGTTACGAGCAGTACGTC. Encoded protein: CASSFKGYEQYV.